This TCR beta chain comes out of a study of CXCR3-negative and CXCR3-positive naive CD8 T cells. Study-wide points: Because surface CD5 did not distinguish the naive subsets, TCR strength was inferred from TRB CDR3 properties. Memory CD8+ cells showed much lower diversity, while both naive subsets were comparably high. Compared with CXCR3-negative naive cells, CXCR3-positive naive cells showed more hydrophobic TRB CDR3s.

Note on this clonotype: The antigen is undetermined.

A CD45RO-CCR7+CD27+CD95- profile was what naive CD8+ T cells displayed. 5' RACE with UMI labels generated the TRB cDNA libraries. One entry per CDR3 protein, without DNA, is what TCRdb gives after re-calling the 5' RACE reads. The record lists around 160,000 distinct CDR3 sequences, of which the ten most abundant hold over 0.25%. This CDR3 is built from 15 residues. CDR1 and CDR2 (germline): MNHEY, SVGAGI. This rearrangement joins TRBV6-5 to TRBJ2-1; TCRdb returns TRBD2, unconfirmable since there is no DNA. Sequenced material: naive CXCR3+ CD8+ T cells from blood. Stated subset: CD45RO-CCR7+CD27+CD95- naive CD8+ T cells expressing CXCR3 (TNR3+). The source of this sequence is a human donor in good health. Some clones in this sample may be carry-over from other donors' samples. The CDR3 loop reads CASSSPKLGYNEQFF.